Presented here are 4 T cell receptor beta chains from one specimen sequenced in a study of PD-1 blockade in classical Hodgkin lymphoma. The method was immunoSEQ multiplex PCR; TCRdb's version includes in-frame clones alone and lacks a portion of them. The sample records 8,000 to 10,000 clones, approximately 81% being singletons. Stated time point: cycle 4 day 1 (C4D1), after less than 7 weeks of nivolumab. Relapse after autologous stem cell transplantation occurred in every patient, and brentuximab vedotin exposure varied. Magnetic negative selection of thawed PBMCs was the method by which CD4+ T cells were purified. Sequenced here: CD4+ T cells from blood, sampled before the fourth cycle of nivolumab. The receptors were gathered from a human donor with classical Hodgkin lymphoma.

This clone was counted only a few times. This chain joins TRBV2 and TRBJ2-4; a possible D gene is TRBD2 (5 bases). The CDR3 is 15 residues long. The ends were cut back, 1 base at V and 2 bases at J, with 9 bases in the middle. Per germline, CDR1 SNHLY and CDR2 FYNNEI. CDR3 residues: CASSEEGGTKNIQYF. The CDR3 DNA sequence: TGTGCCAGCAGTGAAGAAGGAGGAACCAAAAACATTCAGTACTTC.

This chain joins TRBV5-5 and TRBJ1-3; D is undetermined. Trimming removed 2 bases from V and 0 bases from J, with 9 bases in between. The CDR3 has 15 residues. Germline V gene data show CDR1 as SGHKS and CDR2 as YYEKEE (reference sequence). CDR3 in DNA: TGTGCCAGCAGCTTCGACGTGAGCTCTGGAAACACCATATATTTT. The encoded protein is CASSFDVSSGNTIYF.

V is TRBV7-9 and J is TRBJ1-1, with D possibly being TRBD1 (5 bases). The CDR3 length is 13 residues. Germline loops: CDR1 SEHNR, CDR2 FQNEAQ (reference sequence). The V end was cut by 5 bases, the J end by 5 bases, with 12 bases between. DNA of the CDR3: TGTGCCAGCAGCACCAGGGAATATACTGAAGCTTTCTTT. Protein product: CASSTREYTEAFF.

This clone was detected once. The CDR3 DNA sequence: TGTGCCAGCAGTTCCAGGACCTCTGAAGCTTTCTTT. This gives the protein CASSSRTSEAFF. The chain employs TRBV5-4 and TRBJ1-1; D gene ambiguous. V was cut by 5 bases and J by 6 bases, with 11 bases left in between. The germline V gene encodes CDR1 SGHNT and CDR2 YYREEE (reference sequence). The CDR3 spans 12 residues.